The table lists the clone carrying this TCR beta chain with a few counts. The data belong to a study of blood T cell repertoires in COVID-19. Turning to the study itself: The United States, Italy and Spain provided the acute and convalescent COVID-19 samples. The cDNA or gDNA used as material had been derived from T cells, B-cell-depleted T cells, or PBMCs.

Donors in Cohort 3 counted as recovered after two negative PCRs, clearance, or symptom resolution. The J segment lost 2 bases and the V segment lost 4 bases, leaving 9 bases of the junction unmatched. This CDR3 contains 16 residues. Germline CDR1 reads LGHNA; CDR2 reads YNFKEQ. Clones were sequenced by immunoSEQ multiplex PCR, and TCRdb holds only the in-frame ones, with some missing. The sample includes approximately 360,000 clones, 80% to 85% of them seen just once. The chain combines TRBV4-2 with TRBJ1-2, with 8 bases identical to TRBD1. This sequence originates from a woman between 45 and 60 years old who had recovered from COVID-19. The sequenced material came from PBMCs or T cells enriched from blood (not recorded which). The CDR3 region is CASSPQGEGKNYGYTF. The CDR3 DNA follows: TGTGCCAGCAGCCCACAGGGGGAGGGGAAAAACTATGGCTACACCTTC.